Listed below are T cell receptor beta chains from one sample, sequenced in a study of blood T cells in healthy people across ages. TCRdb analysed the 5' RACE reads with MiXCR anew, one entry per CDR3 protein. The profile shows approximately 680,000 distinct CDR3 sequences, around 32% of them singletons. Sequencing was done on a sample of blood. The receptors originated from a woman of 80 years or more in good health. Both conserved end residues are part of each CDR3. A D gene is named only where the DNA matches it firmly. Clone size is given for some rows only: seen once, a few or many times, or a class if the clone is expanded.

TRBV9	16	.	TRBJ2-1	.	TGTGCCAGCAGCCCTCTAGTCAGAGGGTATTACAATGAGCAGTTCTTC	CASSPLVRGYYNEQFF
TRBV20-1	14	many	TRBJ2-5	.	TGCAGTGCCCCCAGTGGCAGTTACCAAGAGACCCAGTACTTC	CSAPSGSYQETQYF
TRBV20-1	13	.	TRBJ1-1	.	TGCAGTGCTAGAGTCACGGAAAGAACTGAAGCTTTCTTT	CSARVTERTEAFF
TRBV5-4	16	many	TRBJ2-3	.	TGTGCCAGCAGCTTGGACCAGGGCCTTGCTACAGATACGCAGTATTTT	CASSLDQGLATDTQYF
TRBV11-2	14	.	TRBJ2-7	.	TGTGCCAGCAGCTTCTCGCGGGGGCCCTACGAGCAGTACTTC	CASSFSRGPYEQYF
TRBV5-5	13	many	TRBJ2-5	.	TGTGCCAGCAGTCCGGACAGTGTGGGGACCCAGTACTTC	CASSPDSVGTQYF
TRBV25-1	14	many	TRBJ2-5	.	TGTGCCAGCAGTGATTGGCAGGGAGAAGAGACCCAGTACTTC	CASSDWQGEETQYF
TRBV5-1	13	many	TRBJ2-7	TRBD1	TGCGCCAGTGGGACAGGGGGTGAGGACGAGCAGTACTTC	CASGTGGEDEQYF
TRBV20-1	13	many	TRBJ2-7	.	TGCAGTGCTAGTTTCCCAGGGCCCTTCGAGCAGTACTTC	CSASFPGPFEQYF
TRBV29-1	12	many	TRBJ1-5	.	TGCAGCGTTGCCCACACGAATCAGCCCCAGCATTTT	CSVAHTNQPQHF
TRBV20-1	15	many	TRBJ1-2	.	TGCAGTGCTAGTCGCCCGGGGGCAATATCCTATGGCTACACCTTC	CSASRPGAISYGYTF
TRBV12-3/TRBV12-4	13	.	TRBJ2-7	.	TGTGCCATCAGGGACCAAACGGGGTCGTCCCAGTACTTC	CAIRDQTGSSQYF
TRBV2	15	few	TRBJ2-5	.	TGTGCCAGCAGTCGTCGGGCGGGGCCACAAGAGACCCAGTACTTC	CASSRRAGPQETQYF
TRBV7-9	13	many	TRBJ2-7	.	TGTGCCAGCAGCCCTCGGGACGCCTACGAGCAGTACTTC	CASSPRDAYEQYF
TRBV9	16	.	TRBJ1-1	TRBD1	TGTGCCAGCAGCGTTGTTCTTTTGGACAGGGATACTGAAGCTTTCTTT	CASSVVLLDRDTEAFF
TRBV6-5	15	many	TRBJ2-1	TRBD2	TGTGCCAGCAGGTGGACTAGCGGGGCTGACAATGAGCAGTTCTTC	CASRWTSGADNEQFF
TRBV18	12	many	TRBJ2-3	.	TGTGCCAGCTCACCAGCCGCTGATACGCAGTATTTT	CASSPAADTQYF
TRBV3-1	17	.	TRBJ2-1	.	TGTGCCAGCAGCCTACCTTTCGGCGGTCGCTCCTACAATGAGCAGTTCTTC	CASSLPFGGRSYNEQFF
TRBV19	14	many	TRBJ2-7	.	TGTGCCAGTAGTATGAACAGGGCTTCCTACGAGCAGTACTTC	CASSMNRASYEQYF
TRBV6-6	17	many	TRBJ1-4	TRBD1	TGTGCCAGCAGTTACTCGAACCTACAGGGGAAGAATGAAAAACTGTTTTTT	CASSYSNLQGKNEKLFF
TRBV15	14	.	TRBJ1-1	TRBD1	TGTGCCACCAGCAGGGACAGGGTAGATGATGAAGCTTTCTTT	CATSRDRVDDEAFF
TRBV28	15	.	TRBJ1-5	.	TGTGCCAGCAGTTTACCGGGGGGATGGAGTCAGCCCCAGCATTTT	CASSLPGGWSQPQHF
TRBV20-1	18	few	TRBJ2-5	.	TGCAGTCCGAAGGATTCGCACGTGGCGGGATTTCCCCAAGAGACCCAGTACTTC	CSPKDSHVAGFPQETQYF
TRBV12-3/TRBV12-4	15	many	TRBJ1-2	TRBD1	TGTGCCAGCAGTTCTCACGGGACAGGGGATGAAGGCTACACCTTC	CASSSHGTGDEGYTF
TRBV6-6	13	many	TRBJ2-7	TRBD1	TGTGCCAGCACCGGGGACAGGGCCCACGAGCAGTACTTC	CASTGDRAHEQYF
TRBV7-2	20	many	TRBJ1-6	.	TGTGCCAGCAGCTTGTACGAGGACCTTCGGGTGTTCTCCTATAATTCACCCCTCCACTTT	CASSLYEDLRVFSYNSPLHF